Listed below are T cell receptor beta chains from one sample, sequenced in a study of T cell responses to AZD1222 COVID-19 vaccine. Sequenced by immunoSEQ multiplex PCR; TCRdb stores in-frame clones only, minus some. Seen here are approximately 74,000 clones, just over 85% observed once, and the top ten hold about 2.4%. The sequenced sample was peripheral blood, obtained on day 0 of AZD1222 vaccination. Receptor source: an adult in good health. Both conserved end residues are part of each CDR3. A D gene is named only where the DNA matches it firmly. Rows give clone size only sometimes, using once, few, many, or a class for an expanded clone.

TRBV5-1	TRBD1	TRBJ2-1	.	CASSVGQGYNEQFF	TGCGCCAGCAGCGTTGGACAGGGGTACAATGAGCAGTTCTTC
TRBV6-2/TRBV6-3	.	TRBJ1-2	.	CASRYDAGPSGYTF	TGTGCCAGCAGATACGATGCCGGGCCTAGCGGCTACACCTTC
TRBV11-2	TRBD1	TRBJ2-7	.	CASSPPGQEGYEQYF	TGTGCCAGCAGCCCTCCGGGACAGGAAGGTTACGAGCAGTACTTC
TRBV10-3	TRBD2	TRBJ2-5	.	CAISDGGLAQETQYF	TGTGCCATCAGTGATGGGGGACTAGCGCAAGAGACCCAGTACTTC
TRBV2	.	TRBJ1-4	.	CASSDYTATNEKLFF	TGTGCCAGCAGTGATTATACAGCTACTAATGAAAAACTGTTTTTT
TRBV6-5	TRBD2	TRBJ2-1	.	CASSLAGGPNEQFF	TGTGCCAGCTCTCTAGCGGGAGGGCCCAATGAGCAGTTCTTC
TRBV6-5	.	TRBJ1-6	.	CASSYNLGVGYSPLHF	TGTGCCAGCAGTTACAATTTAGGGGTCGGGTATTCACCCCTCCACTTT
TRBV12-3/TRBV12-4	.	TRBJ1-5	few	CASTLGGTQHF	TGTGCCAGCACCTTGGGGGGAACCCAGCATTTT
TRBV2	.	TRBJ2-7	.	CASSSYGTTYEQYF	TGTGCCAGCAGTTCCTACGGGACCACCTACGAGCAGTACTTC
TRBV4-3	.	TRBJ1-5	.	CASSHGESNQPQHF	TGCGCCAGCAGCCACGGGGAGAGCAATCAGCCCCAGCATTTT
TRBV28	.	TRBJ1-2	.	CASRTGVYGYTF	TGTGCCAGCAGGACAGGAGTCTATGGCTACACCTTC
TRBV3-1/TRBV3-2	.	TRBJ1-1	few	CASGRRTEAFF	TGTGCCAGCGGTAGGCGCACTGAAGCTTTCTTT
TRBV9	.	TRBJ2-2	.	CASLGPNTGELFF	TGTGCCAGCCTCGGACCGAACACCGGGGAGCTGTTTTTT
TRBV6-5	TRBD1	TRBJ2-2	.	CASSYPTGAGELFF	TGTGCCAGCAGTTACCCGACAGGGGCCGGGGAGCTGTTTTTT
TRBV7-3	.	TRBJ1-2	once	CASELGTGRVYGYTF	TGTGCCAGCGAGCTCGGAACAGGGAGAGTTTATGGCTACACCTTC
TRBV2	TRBD1	TRBJ1-5	.	CASSGSPGTGDYGNQPQHF	TGTGCCAGCAGCGGGAGCCCCGGGACAGGGGATTATGGCAATCAGCCCCAGCATTTT
TRBV5-1	.	TRBJ1-2	.	CASSPTGYGYTF	TGCGCCAGCAGTCCGACGGGCTATGGCTACACCTTC
TRBV30	TRBD1	TRBJ2-7	once	CAWMRDSYEQYF	TGTGCCTGGATGAGGGACAGCTACGAGCAGTACTTC
TRBV4-1	TRBD2	TRBJ2-1	.	CASSQDPSGEQFF	TGCGCCAGCAGCCAAGATCCTAGCGGTGAGCAGTTCTTC
TRBV28	.	TRBJ1-2	.	CASSLGDFYGYTF	TGTGCCAGCAGTTTAGGGGATTTCTATGGCTACACCTTC
TRBV7-2	.	TRBJ1-6	.	CASSLQSGVYNSPLHF	TGTGCCAGCAGCCTTCAATCAGGGGTTTATAATTCACCCCTCCACTTT
TRBV27	.	TRBJ2-2	once	CASSLNTGELFF	TGTGCCAGCAGTTTAAACACCGGGGAGCTGTTTTTT
TRBV29-1	.	TRBJ1-2	.	CSVRPAEEPYGYTF	TGCAGCGTTCGACCCGCAGAGGAACCCTATGGCTACACCTTC
TRBV30	.	TRBJ1-1	.	CAAKGPLNTEAFF	TGTGCCGCCAAGGGACCGCTGAACACTGAAGCTTTCTTT
TRBV24-1	TRBD1	TRBJ1-2	.	CATSLAGGEADYGYTF	TGTGCCACCAGTCTAGCAGGGGGCGAGGCCGACTATGGCTACACCTTC
TRBV5-8	TRBD1	TRBJ2-1	.	CASSPGQGIYNEQFF	TGTGCCAGCAGCCCGGGACAGGGTATCTACAATGAGCAGTTCTTC
TRBV19	.	TRBJ2-2	once	CASRTRRGDGRSGELFF	TGTGCCAGTAGAACTCGTAGAGGGGATGGAAGGTCCGGGGAGCTGTTTTTT
TRBV5-6	TRBD1	TRBJ1-2	.	CASRIRRQGYYGYTF	TGTGCCAGCAGAATTCGCCGACAGGGGTACTATGGCTACACCTTC
TRBV15	TRBD1	TRBJ1-2	.	CATSRGQGADGYTF	TGTGCCACCAGCAGAGGACAGGGGGCGGATGGCTACACCTTC
TRBV27	.	TRBJ2-2	.	CASSLSHISTGELFF	TGTGCCAGCAGTTTATCACACATATCAACCGGGGAGCTGTTTTTT